This T cell receptor beta chain stems from a study of cytomegalovirus exposure and HLA in healthy donors. Study-level points and caveats: Rare sequences made up most TCRs, while some public TCRs were found in many donors. Sequencing had likely introduced a cluster of highly shared sequence variants as an artifact.

The primer mix had 60 Vbeta and 13 Jbeta primers. Sequenced by immunoSEQ multiplex PCR; TCRdb stores in-frame clones only, minus some. This sample has about 160,000 clones; around 80% occur once, and the top ten carry roughly 4.5%. CDR1 is LGHNA and CDR2 is YNFKEQ in the germline V gene. Deletions cut 6 bases from V and 3 bases from J, with 5 bases between. The CDR3 is made up of 11 amino acids. A word on this clone: The antigen remains unidentified.

This clonotype originated in a woman in her fifties or sixties in good health and CMV-seropositive. The sequenced sample consisted of PBMCs. The V call is TRBV4-2, the J call TRBJ1-1, with no clear D. The CDR3 spells CASSYYTEAFF. The CDR3 nucleotides read TGTGCCAGCAGTTATTACACTGAAGCTTTCTTT.